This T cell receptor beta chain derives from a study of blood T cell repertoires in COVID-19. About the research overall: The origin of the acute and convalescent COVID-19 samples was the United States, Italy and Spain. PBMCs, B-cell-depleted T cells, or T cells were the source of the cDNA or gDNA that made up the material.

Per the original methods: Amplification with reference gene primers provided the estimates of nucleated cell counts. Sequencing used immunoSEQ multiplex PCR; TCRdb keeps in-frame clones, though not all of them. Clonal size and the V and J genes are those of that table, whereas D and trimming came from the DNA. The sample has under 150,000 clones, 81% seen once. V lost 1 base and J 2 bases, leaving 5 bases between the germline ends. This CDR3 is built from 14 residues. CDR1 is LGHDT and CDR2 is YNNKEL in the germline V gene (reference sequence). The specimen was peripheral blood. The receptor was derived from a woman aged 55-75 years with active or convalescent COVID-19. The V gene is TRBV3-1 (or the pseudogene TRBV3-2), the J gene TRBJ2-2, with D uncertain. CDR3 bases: TGTGCCAGCAGCCAAGTAATCAACACCGGGGAGCTGTTTTTT. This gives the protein CASSQVINTGELFF.